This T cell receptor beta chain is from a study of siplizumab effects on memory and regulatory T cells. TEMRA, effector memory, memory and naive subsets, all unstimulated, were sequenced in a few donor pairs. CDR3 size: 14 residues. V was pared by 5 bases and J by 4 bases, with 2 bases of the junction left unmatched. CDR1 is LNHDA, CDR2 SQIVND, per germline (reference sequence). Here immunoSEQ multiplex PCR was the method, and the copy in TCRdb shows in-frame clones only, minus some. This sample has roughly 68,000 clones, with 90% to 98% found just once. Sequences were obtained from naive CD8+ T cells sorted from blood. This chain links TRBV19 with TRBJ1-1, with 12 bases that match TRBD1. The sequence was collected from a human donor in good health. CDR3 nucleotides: TGTGCCAGTAGTCCGGGACAGGGGGCCACTGAAGCTTTCTTT. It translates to CASSPGQGATEAFF.